This T cell receptor beta chain emerged from a study of cytomegalovirus exposure and HLA in healthy donors. Background on the study: Later analysis reported that the approximately 110 validation repertoires shared the platform of the roughly 680 first-cohort repertoires.

The CDR3 has 16 amino acids. V lost 0 bases and J 1 base, leaving 11 bases between the germline ends. Germline-derived CDR1 and CDR2 are SGDLS and YYNGEE. Profiled with immunoSEQ multiplex PCR; TCRdb holds only in-frame clones, not every one. The sample carries some 150,000 clones, roughly 90% recorded once. V gene TRBV9 combines with J gene TRBJ2-1, with D tentatively TRBD2 (6 bases). This clonotype was sampled from a man aged 18 to 35 in good health and CMV-seropositive. The sequenced sample consisted of PBMCs. The CDR3: CASSVDGGNSYNEQFF. The CDR3 coding sequence is TGTGCCAGCAGCGTAGATGGCGGGAATTCCTACAATGAGCAGTTCTTC.